This is a list of T cell receptor beta chains from one sample in a study of cytomegalovirus exposure and HLA in healthy donors. TCRdb's copy holds only in-frame clones and misses some; the assay was immunoSEQ multiplex PCR. This sample has about 98,000 clones, with roughly 70% found just once. Sequences were obtained from PBMCs. The receptors were gathered from a man aged 45-65 years in good health and CMV-seronegative. CDR3s include the opening cysteine and the closing phenylalanine or tryptophan. Each record gives: clone size, J gene, V gene, CDR3 length, CDR3 protein. Where a row states a size, it is once, few, many or the class of an expanded clone; other rows omit it.

size: -; J: TRBJ2-3; V: TRBV28; length: 17; CDR3: CASSAHQDTHAQDTQYF
size: -; J: TRBJ1-1; V: TRBV5-4; length: 15; CDR3: CASSSAQVRLGEAFF
size: -; J: TRBJ2-1; V: TRBV5-1; length: 16; CDR3: CASSLAGTSGYNEQFF
size: -; J: TRBJ2-7; V: TRBV5-1; length: 13; CDR3: CASRGGALYEQYF
size: -; J: TRBJ2-3; V: TRBV6-4; length: 16; CDR3: CASSPTSGGAEDTQYF
size: -; J: TRBJ1-6; V: TRBV6-5; length: 15; CDR3: CASSYSVGANSPLHF
size: -; J: TRBJ1-2; V: TRBV28; length: 11; CDR3: CASLREYGYTF
size: -; J: TRBJ2-7; V: TRBV2; length: 14; CDR3: CASRPGLASGEQYF
size: -; J: TRBJ2-7; V: TRBV27; length: 15; CDR3: CASIIYGAGVYEQYF
size: -; J: TRBJ2-7; V: TRBV27; length: 15; CDR3: CASHWAGGSFHEQYF
size: -; J: TRBJ2-5; V: TRBV6-5; length: 13; CDR3: CASSYSSGTTQYF
size: -; J: TRBJ2-7; V: TRBV5-5; length: 15; CDR3: CASSLTLAGVYEQYF
size: -; J: TRBJ1-5; V: TRBV19; length: 14; CDR3: CASTRQSGNQPQHF
size: -; J: TRBJ1-5; V: TRBV27; length: 17; CDR3: CASSPLGSAKPNQPQHF
size: -; J: TRBJ2-5; V: TRBV23-1; length: 14; CDR3: CASSQIAGQETQYF
size: few; J: TRBJ2-5; V: TRBV28; length: 12; CDR3: CASSLYSETQYF
size: few; J: TRBJ2-5; V: TRBV11-2; length: 16; CDR3: CASSLIGSGGPETQYF
size: -; J: TRBJ1-3; V: TRBV19; length: 15; CDR3: CASRIDREKGNTIYF